These 12 T cell receptor beta chains were sequenced from one sample in a study of CD8+ T cells in alopecia areata (dated by TCRdb to between 2018 and 2020). Receptor libraries were prepared by the immunoSEQ multiplex PCR assay. To provide template for TCR sequencing, every sample had RNA extracted and reverse transcribed into cDNA. This is the immuneACCESS table as TCRdb keeps it, with only in-frame sequences that have V and J called. A part of the clones is gone; compared with another copy, unresolved V genes explain less than half, and the rest is unexplained. This sample holds roughly 98,000 clones; more than 55% were observed only once. The ten largest account for around 15% of the sample. The sample's time point label is to be understood as: about 4 weeks on oral tofacitinib. Taken with the paper, the label for treatment or condition translates to: oral pan-JAK inhibitor, 5-10 mg twice daily.

The sequencing here drew on CD8+ T cells sorted from blood, taken at week 4, from a patient treated with tofacitinib. Receptor source: a human donor with alopecia areata.

The chain recombines TRBV15 with TRBJ2-3, with 7 bases matching TRBD2. After removal of 11 bases from V and 0 bases from J, the junction contained 8 bases not matched to a gene. This CDR3 region has 14 residues. Germline loops: CDR1 LNHNV, CDR2 YYDKDF (reference sequence). The CDR3 bases are TGTGCCTTCCGGGGGGAAACAAGCACAGATACGCAGTATTTT. Amino acid sequence: CAFRGETSTDTQYF.

The chain is built from TRBV28 and TRBJ2-3; weak D call: TRBD2 (6 bases). The CDR3 runs to 14 residues. Germline assignment: CDR1 MDHEN and CDR2 SYDVKM. Trimming took off 5 bases at V and 1 base at J, with 10 bases between the two ends. CDR3 protein: CASSGDSRTDTQYF. The CDR3 DNA reads as TGTGCCAGCAGTGGGGACTCGCGCACAGATACGCAGTATTTT.

In this sample, this clone turned up a few times. The V call is TRBV13, the J call TRBJ1-1, with a weak D call TRBD1 (6 bases). The CDR3 extends over 14 amino acids. CDR1 is PRHDT and CDR2 is FYEKMQ in the germline V gene (reference sequence). Trimming removed 1 base from V and 4 bases from J, with 10 bases in between. In DNA, the CDR3 is TGTGCCAGCAGCTTAGAGGGGGAAACCACTGAAGCTTTCTTT. This encodes CASSLEGETTEAFF. Full variable domain (rest looked up from reference TRBV13 and TRBJ1-1): AAGVIQSPRHLIKEKRETATLKCYPIPRHDTVYWYQQGPGQDPQFLISFYEKMQSDKGSIPDRFSAQQFSDYHSELNMSSLELGDSALYFCASSLEGETTEAFFGQGTRLTVV.

This clone was counted only a few times. This chain links TRBV27 with TRBJ2-1; no clear D gene. Trimming removed 3 bases from V and 5 bases from J, with 8 bases in between. CDR1 MNHEY and CDR2 SMNVEV come from the germline V gene (reference sequence). CDR3 length equals 13 residues. CDR3 sequence reads: CASSFGGNNEQFF. The CDR3 bases are TGTGCCAGCAGTTTTGGTGGGAACAATGAGCAGTTCTTC.

This clone was observed a handful of times. V usage is TRBV7-9 and J usage is TRBJ2-7; weak D call: TRBD1 (5 bases). Germline-derived CDR1 and CDR2 are SEHNR and FQNEAQ (reference sequence). V was pared by 5 bases and J by 7 bases, with 12 bases between. This CDR3 is built from 12 residues. CDR3 sequence: CASSKTGWEQYF. The CDR3, as DNA: TGTGCCAGCAGCAAAACAGGTTGGGAGCAGTACTTC.

This clone showed up just a few times. The chain couples TRBV7-9 to TRBJ2-3, with D perhaps being TRBD1 or TRBD2 (5 bases each). Germline CDR1 SEHNR, CDR2 FQNEAQ (reference sequence). Trimming took off 9 bases at V and 6 bases at J, with 16 bases between the two ends. The CDR3 contains 13 residues. CDR3 nucleotide sequence: TGTGCCAGTGGGGGACCCTATCGCGATACGCAGTATTTT. This encodes CASGGPYRDTQYF.

The rearrangement links TRBV2 to TRBJ2-7; D is uncertain. In germline, CDR1 is SNHLY, CDR2 FYNNEI. The CDR3 covers 12 residues. V lost 1 base, J lost 2 bases, and 3 bases lay in between. The CDR3 DNA sequence: TGTGCCAGCAGTGAAGACCCCTACGAGCAGTACTTC. Translated, it gives CASSEDPYEQYF.

A few counts support this clone. The V and J genes are TRBV7-8 and TRBJ2-7; no reliable D call. Germline-derived CDR1 and CDR2 are SGHVS and FQNEAQ. The V end lost 4 bases, the J end lost 3 bases, and 4 bases lay between the germline ends. The CDR3 runs to 11 residues. Here the CDR3 reads CASSSLYEQYF. Written as DNA, the CDR3 is TGTGCCAGCAGCTCCCTCTACGAGCAGTACTTC.

V and J are TRBV6-5 and TRBJ2-3, with D possibly matching TRBD2 (6 bases). V was cut by 4 bases and J by 0 bases, with 11 bases left in between. CDR3 length: 15 residues. Germline CDR1 reads MNHEY; CDR2 reads SVGAGI. The CDR3: CASSFFGGSTDTQYF. The CDR3 nucleotides are TGTGCCAGCAGTTTTTTCGGGGGAAGCACAGATACGCAGTATTTT.

This clone has only a few counts. V is TRBV5-1 and J is TRBJ2-7; D unclear. CDR3 length equals 13 residues. V shed 4 bases and J shed 2 bases, with 10 bases lying between them. The germline V gene has CDR1 SGHRS and CDR2 YFSETQ. For the CDR3, the DNA is TGCGCCAGCAGCGTCGAAGAAGCCTACGAGCAGTACTTC. As protein: CASSVEEAYEQYF.

V usage is TRBV9 and J usage is TRBJ2-1, with D perhaps matching TRBD1 (6 bases). Germline CDR1 and CDR2: SGDLS and YYNGEE. V was shortened by 4 bases and J by 3 bases, with 11 bases between the two germline ends. The CDR3 is made up of 14 amino acids. This CDR3 reads CASSSGHLYNEQFF. In DNA form, the CDR3 reads TGTGCCAGCAGCTCGGGACACCTCTACAATGAGCAGTTCTTC.

The rearrangement uses TRBV13 and TRBJ1-2; D is ambiguous. This CDR3 comprises 12 residues. Germline V gene sequence: CDR1 PRHDT, CDR2 FYEKMQ (reference sequence). V was trimmed by 8 bases and J by 4 bases, leaving 11 bases between them. CDR3: CASPDVGYGYTF. For the CDR3, the DNA is TGTGCCAGCCCCGACGTCGGCTATGGCTACACCTTC.